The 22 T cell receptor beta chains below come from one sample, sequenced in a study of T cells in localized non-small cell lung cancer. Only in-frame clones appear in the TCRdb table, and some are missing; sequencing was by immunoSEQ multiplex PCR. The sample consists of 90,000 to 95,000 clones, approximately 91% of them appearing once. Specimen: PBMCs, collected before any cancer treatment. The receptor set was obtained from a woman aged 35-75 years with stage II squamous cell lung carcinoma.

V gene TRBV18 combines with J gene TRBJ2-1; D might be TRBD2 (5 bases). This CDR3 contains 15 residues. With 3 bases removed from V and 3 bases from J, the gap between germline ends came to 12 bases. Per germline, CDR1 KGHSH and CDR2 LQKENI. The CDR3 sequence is CASSPPGSNYNEQFF. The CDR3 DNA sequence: TGTGCCAGCTCACCTCCGGGATCGAACTACAATGAGCAGTTCTTC.

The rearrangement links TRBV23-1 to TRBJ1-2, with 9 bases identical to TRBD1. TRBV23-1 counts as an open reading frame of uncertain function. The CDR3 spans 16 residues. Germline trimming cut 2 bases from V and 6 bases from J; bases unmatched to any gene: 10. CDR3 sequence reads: CASSQRSGTGYNGYTF. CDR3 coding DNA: TGCGCCAGCAGTCAACGTTCCGGGACAGGGTACAATGGCTACACCTTC.

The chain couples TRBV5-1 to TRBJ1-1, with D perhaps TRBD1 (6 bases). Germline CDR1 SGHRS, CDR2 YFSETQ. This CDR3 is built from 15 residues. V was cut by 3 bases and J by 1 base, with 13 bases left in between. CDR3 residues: CASSSTGTPNTEAFF. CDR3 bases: TGCGCCAGCAGCTCTACCGGGACACCGAACACTGAAGCTTTCTTT.

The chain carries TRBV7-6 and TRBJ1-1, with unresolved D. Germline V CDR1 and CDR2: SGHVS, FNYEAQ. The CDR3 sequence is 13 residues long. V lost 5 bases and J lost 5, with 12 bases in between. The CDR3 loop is CASSTRGGTEAFF. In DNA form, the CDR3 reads TGTGCCAGCAGCACTAGAGGTGGTACTGAAGCTTTCTTT.

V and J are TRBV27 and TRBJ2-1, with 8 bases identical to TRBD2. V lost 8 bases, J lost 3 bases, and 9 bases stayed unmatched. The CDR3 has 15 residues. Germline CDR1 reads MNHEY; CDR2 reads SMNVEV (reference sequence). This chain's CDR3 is CASGASGRRYNEQFF. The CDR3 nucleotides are TGTGCCAGCGGGGCAAGCGGGAGACGCTACAATGAGCAGTTCTTC.

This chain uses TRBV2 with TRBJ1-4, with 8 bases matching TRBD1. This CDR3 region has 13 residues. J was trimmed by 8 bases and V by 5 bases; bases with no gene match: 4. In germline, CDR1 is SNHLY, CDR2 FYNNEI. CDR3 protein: CASSRDRREKLFF. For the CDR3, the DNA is TGTGCCAGCAGTAGGGACAGGCGGGAAAAACTGTTTTTT.

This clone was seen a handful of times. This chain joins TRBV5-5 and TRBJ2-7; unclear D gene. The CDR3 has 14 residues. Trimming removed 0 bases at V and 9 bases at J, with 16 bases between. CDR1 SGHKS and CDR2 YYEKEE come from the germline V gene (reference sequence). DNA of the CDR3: TGTGCCAGCAGCTTGGTCAGCTTGGACGTATGGCAGTACTTC. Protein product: CASSLVSLDVWQYF.

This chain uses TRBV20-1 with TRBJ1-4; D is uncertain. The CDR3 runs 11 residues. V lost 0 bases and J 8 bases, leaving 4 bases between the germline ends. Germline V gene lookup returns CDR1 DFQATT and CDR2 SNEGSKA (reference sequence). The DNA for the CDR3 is TGCAGTGCTAGAGATCCGGAAAAACTGTTTTTT. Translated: CSARDPEKLFF.

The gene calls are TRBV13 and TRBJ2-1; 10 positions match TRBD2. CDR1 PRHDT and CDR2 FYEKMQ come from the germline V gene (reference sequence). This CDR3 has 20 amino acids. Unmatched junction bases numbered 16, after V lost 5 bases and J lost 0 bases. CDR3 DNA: TGTGCCAGCAGCCCAGGCGGTAGCGGGGGGACGGGGAGCTCCTACAATGAGCAGTTCTTC. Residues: CASSPGGSGGTGSSYNEQFF.

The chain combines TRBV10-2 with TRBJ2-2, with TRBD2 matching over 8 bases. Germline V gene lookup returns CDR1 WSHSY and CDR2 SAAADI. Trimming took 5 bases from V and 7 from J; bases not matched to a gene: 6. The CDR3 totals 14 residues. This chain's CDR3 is CASSKREYGGELFF. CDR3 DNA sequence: TGCGCCAGCAGTAAGCGGGAGTACGGCGGGGAGCTGTTTTTT.

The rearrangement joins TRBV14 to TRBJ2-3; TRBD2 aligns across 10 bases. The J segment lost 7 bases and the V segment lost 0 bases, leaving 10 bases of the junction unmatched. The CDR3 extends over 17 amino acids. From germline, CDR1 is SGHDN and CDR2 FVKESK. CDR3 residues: CASSQDLSSGGSNTQYF. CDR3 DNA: TGTGCCAGCAGCCAAGATCTGTCTAGCGGGGGTTCGAATACGCAGTATTTT.

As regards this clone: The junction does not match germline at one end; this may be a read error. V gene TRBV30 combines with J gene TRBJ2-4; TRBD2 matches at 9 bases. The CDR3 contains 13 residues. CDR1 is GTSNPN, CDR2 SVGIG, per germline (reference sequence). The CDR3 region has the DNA TGTGCCTGGAGTGGAACAGGCGGGAGGGCTCAAAACTTC. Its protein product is CAWSGTGGRAQNF.

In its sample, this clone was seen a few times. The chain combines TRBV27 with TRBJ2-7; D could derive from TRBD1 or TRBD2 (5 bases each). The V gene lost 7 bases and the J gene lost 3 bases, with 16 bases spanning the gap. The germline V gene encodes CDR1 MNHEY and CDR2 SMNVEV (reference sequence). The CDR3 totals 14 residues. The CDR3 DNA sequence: TGTGCCAGCAATCCCGGGACGGACTTCTACGAGCAGTACTTC. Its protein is CASNPGTDFYEQYF.

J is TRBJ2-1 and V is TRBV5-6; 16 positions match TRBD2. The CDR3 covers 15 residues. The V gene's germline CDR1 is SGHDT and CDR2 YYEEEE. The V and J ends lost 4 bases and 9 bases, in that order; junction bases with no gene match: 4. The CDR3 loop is CASSAGLAGGGEQFF. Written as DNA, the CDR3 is TGTGCCAGCAGCGCGGGACTAGCGGGAGGGGGTGAGCAGTTCTTC. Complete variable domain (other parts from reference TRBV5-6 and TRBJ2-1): DAGVTQSPTHLIKTRGQQVTLRCSPKSGHDTVSWYQQALGQGPQFIFQYYEEEERQRGNFPDRFSGHQFPNYSSELNVNALLLGDSALYLCASSAGLAGGGEQFFGPGTRLTVL.

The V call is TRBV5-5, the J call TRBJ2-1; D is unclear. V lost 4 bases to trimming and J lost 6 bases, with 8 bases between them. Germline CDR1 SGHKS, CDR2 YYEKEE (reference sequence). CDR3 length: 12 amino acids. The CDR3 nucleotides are TGTGCCAGCAGCGGGCTGGCCAATGAGCAGTTCTTC. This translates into CASSGLANEQFF.

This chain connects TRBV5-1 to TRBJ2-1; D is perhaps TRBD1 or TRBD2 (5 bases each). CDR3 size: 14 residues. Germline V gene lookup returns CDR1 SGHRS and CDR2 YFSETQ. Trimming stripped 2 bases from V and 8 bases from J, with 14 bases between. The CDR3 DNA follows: TGCGCCAGCAGCTTTCCGGGACCACCCGATGAGCAGTTCTTC. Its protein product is CASSFPGPPDEQFF.

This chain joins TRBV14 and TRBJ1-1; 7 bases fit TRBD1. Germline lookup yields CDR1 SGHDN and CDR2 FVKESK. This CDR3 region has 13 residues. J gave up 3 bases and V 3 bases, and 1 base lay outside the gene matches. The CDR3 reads CASSQGQYTEAFF. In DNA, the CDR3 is TGTGCCAGCAGCCAGGGACAGTACACTGAAGCTTTCTTT. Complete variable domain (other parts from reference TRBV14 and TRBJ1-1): EAGVTQFPSHSVIEKGQTVTLRCDPISGHDNLYWYRRVMGKEIKFLLHFVKESKQDESGMPNNRFLAERTGGTYSTLKVQPAELEDSGVYFCASSQGQYTEAFFGQGTRLTVV.

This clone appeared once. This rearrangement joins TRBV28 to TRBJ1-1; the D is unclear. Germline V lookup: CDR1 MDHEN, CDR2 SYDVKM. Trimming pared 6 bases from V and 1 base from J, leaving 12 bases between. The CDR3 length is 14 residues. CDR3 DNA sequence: TGTGCCAGCAGCCCGTCAGGACGGAACACTGAAGCTTTCTTT. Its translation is CASSPSGRNTEAFF.

The CDR3 DNA sequence: TGTGCCAGCAGCGTAGCGAGTAGCCTCCGGCACGAGCAGTACTTC. Residues: CASSVASSLRHEQYF. V usage is TRBV9 and J usage is TRBJ2-7, with D unclear. The ends were cut back, 0 bases at V and 5 bases at J, with 15 bases in the middle. This CDR3 has 15 amino acids. Germline loops: CDR1 SGDLS, CDR2 YYNGEE.

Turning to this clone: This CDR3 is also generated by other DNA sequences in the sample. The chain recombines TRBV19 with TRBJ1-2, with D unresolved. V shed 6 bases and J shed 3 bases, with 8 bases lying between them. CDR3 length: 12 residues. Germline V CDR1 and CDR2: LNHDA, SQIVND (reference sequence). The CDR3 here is CASSPGYYGYTF. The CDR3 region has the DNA TGTGCCAGTAGCCCCGGGTACTATGGCTACACCTTC.

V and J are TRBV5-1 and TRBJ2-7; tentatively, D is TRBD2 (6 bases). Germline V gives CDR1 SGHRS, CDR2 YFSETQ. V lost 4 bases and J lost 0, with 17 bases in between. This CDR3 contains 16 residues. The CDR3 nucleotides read TGCGCCAGCAGCCCGGAGGGGTTATCGGGCTCCTACGAGCAGTACTTC. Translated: CASSPEGLSGSYEQYF.

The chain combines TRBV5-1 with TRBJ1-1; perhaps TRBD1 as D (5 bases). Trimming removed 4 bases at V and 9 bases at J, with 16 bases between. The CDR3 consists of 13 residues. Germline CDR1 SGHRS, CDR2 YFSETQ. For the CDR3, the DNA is TGCGCCAGCAGCCCCCGCTCGGGGGGACAAGCTTTCTTT. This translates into CASSPRSGGQAFF.